The 11 T cell receptor beta chains given below trace back to one sample, sequenced in a study of identical twins. MiXCR, run by TCRdb on the 5' RACE reads, gives a single entry per CDR3 protein. The profile shows some 330,000 distinct CDR3 sequences, around 9.7% of them singletons. The sample was naive T cells sorted from blood. The receptors shown here come from a woman aged 45-65 years in good health.

This clonotype has only a few counts. The chain has TRBV9 and TRBJ2-7; no reliable D call. Germline lookup yields CDR1 SGDLS and CDR2 YYNGEE. The V end was cut by 0 bases, the J end by 5 bases, with 3 bases between. The CDR3 is 11 amino acids. The CDR3 sequence is CASSVGHEQYF. DNA for the CDR3: TGTGCCAGCAGCGTAGGGCACGAGCAGTACTTC.

This clonotype was observed a few times. The chain links TRBV5-1 to TRBJ2-7, with 9 nucleotides matching TRBD2. V shed 4 bases, J shed 9 bases, and the junction held 14 bases outside the gene matches. The CDR3 loop spans 15 amino acids. Per germline, CDR1 SGHRS and CDR2 YFSETQ. As DNA, the CDR3 is TGCGCCAGCAGCGACAGTAGCGGGAGTGTAGAGGTGCAGTACTTC. Translating it yields CASSDSSGSVEVQYF.

This clonotype was seen only a few times. The J gene is TRBJ1-1, the V gene TRBV21-1. TRBV21-1 is flagged as a pseudogene. The CDR3 totals 10 residues. The chain's CDR3 is CASSRMGAFF. CDR3 coding DNA: TGTGCCAGCAGCAGGATGGGGGCTTTCTTT.

This clonotype was seen only a few times. The DNA for the CDR3 is TGTGCCTGGAGCGGGGGGACGAGGGATACGCAGTATTTT. Protein sequence: CAWSGGTRDTQYF. This chain links TRBV30 with TRBJ2-3; 7 bases line up with TRBD2. V lost 3 bases, J lost 6 bases, and 6 bases stayed unmatched. Germline V gives CDR1 GTSNPN, CDR2 SVGIG (reference sequence). The CDR3 consists of 13 residues.

V gene TRBV5-1 combines with J gene TRBJ2-6, with D perhaps matching TRBD1 or TRBD2 (5 bases each). The CDR3 runs to 16 residues. Trimming left V 5 bases short and J 0 bases short, with 12 bases between. CDR1 is SGHRS and CDR2 is YFSETQ in the germline V gene. This CDR3 reads CASSWDGSSGANVLTF. The CDR3 nucleotides read TGCGCCAGCAGTTGGGACGGTTCCTCTGGGGCCAACGTCCTGACTTTC. Supplemented by reference TRBV5-1 and TRBJ2-6, the full variable domain reads KAGVTQTPRYLIKTRGQQVTLSCSPISGHRSVSWYQQTPGQGLQFLFEYFSETQRNKGNFPGRFSGRQFSNSRSEMNVSTLELGDSALYLCASSWDGSSGANVLTFGAGSRLTVL.

The V gene is TRBV12-3 or TRBV12-4, the J gene TRBJ2-1; D is possibly TRBD1 or TRBD2 (5 bases each). The CDR3 sequence is 16 residues long. V lost 6 bases and J 5 bases, leaving 20 bases between the germline ends. CDR3 sequence reads: CASSGERDERNNEQFF. The CDR3 DNA follows: TGTGCCAGCAGCGGGGAACGGGACGAGAGGAACAATGAGCAGTTCTTC.

This chain uses TRBV12-3 or TRBV12-4 with TRBJ2-1; 9 bases are shared with TRBD2. After removal of 5 bases from V and 9 bases from J, the junction contained 5 bases not matched to a gene. This CDR3 has 13 residues. The CDR3 sequence is CASSHSGSLEQFF. The CDR3 coding sequence is TGTGCCAGCAGTCATAGCGGGAGCCTTGAGCAGTTCTTC.

This clonotype appeared a few times. V gene TRBV3-1 combines with J gene TRBJ2-1; D is ambiguous. CDR1 and CDR2 from the germline V gene are LGHDT and YNNKEL (reference sequence). The CDR3 is made up of 12 amino acids. Deletions cut 1 base from V and 15 bases from J, with 13 bases between. The CDR3 is CASSQVLSGWFF. CDR3 sequence (DNA): TGTGCCAGCAGCCAAGTCCTATCAGGTTGGTTCTTC.

This sequence joins TRBV6-5 and TRBJ2-5; the D call may be TRBD1 or TRBD2 (6 bases each). The germline CDR1 and CDR2 sequences are MNHEY and SVGAGI. The V gene lost 1 base and the J gene lost 4 bases, with 10 bases spanning the gap. CDR3 size: 14 residues. In nucleotides, the CDR3 is TGTGCCAGCAGTTACTTGGGGGGCGTAGAGACCCAGTACTTC. Translating it yields CASSYLGGVETQYF.

This clonotype occurred a few times. The rearrangement links TRBV2 to TRBJ1-4, with TRBD1 as a possible D gene (6 bases). V was shortened by 6 bases and J by 6 bases, with 11 bases between the two germline ends. Germline CDR1 reads SNHLY; CDR2 reads FYNNEI. There are 13 residues in the CDR3. CDR3 loop: CASRGGQDEKLFF. The CDR3 DNA reads TGTGCCAGCAGGGGGGGGCAGGATGAAAAACTGTTTTTT.

This clonotype was seen a few times. This chain joins TRBV24-1 and TRBJ2-7, with D unclear. V lost 5 bases and J lost 2, with 9 bases in between. CDR3 size: 13 residues. CDR1 and CDR2 (germline): KGHDR, SFDVKD. CDR3 residues: CATSVEFTYEQYF. DNA for the CDR3: TGTGCCACCAGTGTGGAGTTCACCTACGAGCAGTACTTC.